This T cell receptor beta chain appears in the sequencing data of a study of CD8+ T cells in alopecia areata. Findings of the study overall: Mice showed clearer TCR sharing than patients did, a gap that was possibly HLA-related.

The sample holds one count of this clone. The antigen is not known. Relative to the germline gene, one junction end is altered; a read error may explain this. Noted treatment: oral pan-JAK inhibitor, 5-10 mg twice daily. The CDR3 extends over 15 amino acids. Germline loops: CDR1 MGHDK, CDR2 SYGVNS. The authors extracted RNA and reverse transcribed it into cDNA as the sequencing template. Profiling relied on immunoSEQ multiplex PCR, and the TCRdb table lists in-frame clones only, not all of them. The sample has 180,000 or so clones; 53% are singletons. This TCR came from a human donor with alopecia areata. The chain uses TRBV25-1 and TRBJ1-2; TRBD1 agrees at 7 bases. The specimen comprised CD8+ T cells sorted from blood, sampled at week 24, from a patient treated with tofacitinib. CDR3 in amino acids: CASSNGQEENYGYTF. The CDR3 nucleotides are TGCGCCAGCTCAAACGGACAGGAAGAAAACTATGGCTACACCTTC.